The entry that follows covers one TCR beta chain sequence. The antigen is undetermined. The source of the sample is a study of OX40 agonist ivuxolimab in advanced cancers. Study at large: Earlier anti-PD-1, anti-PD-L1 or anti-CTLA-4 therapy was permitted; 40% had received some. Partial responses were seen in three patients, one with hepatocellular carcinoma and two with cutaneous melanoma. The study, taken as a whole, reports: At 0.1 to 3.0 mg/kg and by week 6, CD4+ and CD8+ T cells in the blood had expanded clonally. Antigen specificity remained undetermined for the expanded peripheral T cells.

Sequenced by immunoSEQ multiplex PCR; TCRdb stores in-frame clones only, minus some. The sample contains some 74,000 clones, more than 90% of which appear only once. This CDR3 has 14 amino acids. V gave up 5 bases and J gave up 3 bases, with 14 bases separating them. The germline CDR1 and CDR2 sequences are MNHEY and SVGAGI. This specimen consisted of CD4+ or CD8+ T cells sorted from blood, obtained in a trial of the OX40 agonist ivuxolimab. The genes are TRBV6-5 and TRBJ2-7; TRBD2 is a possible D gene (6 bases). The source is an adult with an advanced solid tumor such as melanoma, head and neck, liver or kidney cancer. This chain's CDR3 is CASSPTSHGYEQYF. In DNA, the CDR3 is TGTGCCAGCAGTCCGACTAGTCACGGCTACGAGCAGTACTTC.